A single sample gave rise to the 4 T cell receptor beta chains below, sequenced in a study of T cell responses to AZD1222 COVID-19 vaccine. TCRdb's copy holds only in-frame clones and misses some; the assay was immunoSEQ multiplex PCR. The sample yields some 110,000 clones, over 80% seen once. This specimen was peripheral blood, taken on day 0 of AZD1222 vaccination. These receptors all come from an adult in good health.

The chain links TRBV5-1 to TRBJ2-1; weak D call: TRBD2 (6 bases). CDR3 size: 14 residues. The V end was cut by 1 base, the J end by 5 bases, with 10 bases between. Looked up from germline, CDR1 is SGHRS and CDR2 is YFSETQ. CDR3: CASSLWRVNNEQFF. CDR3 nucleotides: TGCGCCAGCAGCTTGTGGAGGGTTAACAATGAGCAGTTCTTC.

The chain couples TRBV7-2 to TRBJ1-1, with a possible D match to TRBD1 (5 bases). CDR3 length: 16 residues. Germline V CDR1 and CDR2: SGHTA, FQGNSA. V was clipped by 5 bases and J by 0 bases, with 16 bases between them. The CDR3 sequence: CASSPRRQKMNTEAFF. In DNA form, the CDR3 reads TGTGCCAGCAGCCCACGCCGACAGAAAATGAACACTGAAGCTTTCTTT.

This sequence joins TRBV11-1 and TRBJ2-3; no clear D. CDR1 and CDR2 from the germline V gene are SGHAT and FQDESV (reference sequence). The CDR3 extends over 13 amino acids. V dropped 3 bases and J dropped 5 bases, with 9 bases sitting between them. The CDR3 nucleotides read TGTGCCAGCAGCTTGAGACCGGGAGATACGCAGTATTTT. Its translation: CASSLRPGDTQYF. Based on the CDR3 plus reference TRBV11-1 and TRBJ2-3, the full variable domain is EAEVAQSPRYKITEKSQAVAFWCDPISGHATLYWYRQILGQGPELLVQFQDESVVDDSQLPKDRFSAERLKGVDSTLKIQPAELGDSAMYLCASSLRPGDTQYFGPGTRLTVL.

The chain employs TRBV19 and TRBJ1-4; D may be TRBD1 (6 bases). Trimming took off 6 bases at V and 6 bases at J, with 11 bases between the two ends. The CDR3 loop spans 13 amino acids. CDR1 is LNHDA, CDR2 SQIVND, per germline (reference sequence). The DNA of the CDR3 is TGTGCCAGTAGGGAACAGGGAGATGAAAAACTGTTTTTT. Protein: CASREQGDEKLFF.